The rows below give T cell receptor beta chains drawn from one sample of a study of beta chain features in type 1 diabetes. TCRdb's copy holds only in-frame clones and misses some; the assay was immunoSEQ multiplex PCR. The table records 150,000 or so clones, over 55% of them present only once. The sample taken for sequencing was naive CD4+ T cells from blood. The receptors stem from a man aged 25 to 45 with type 1 diabetes. The CDR3 runs from the conserved cysteine through the conserved F or W. D genes are given only for firm matches. Clone size is not always given. Where it is, it says once, few, many or a class for expanded clones.

size	V	J	D	CDR3	DNA
once	TRBV18	TRBJ2-7	TRBD2	CASSQTKRGGYEQYF	TGTGCCAGCTCGCAAACCAAGCGGGGGGGCTACGAGCAGTACTTC
.	TRBV29-1	TRBJ2-7	TRBD1	CSARTGKYEQYF	TGCAGCGCAAGGACAGGGAAGTACGAGCAGTACTTC
few	TRBV7-9	TRBJ1-6	.	CASSLTDYNSPLHF	TGTGCCAGCAGCTTGACAGACTATAATTCACCCCTCCACTTT
.	TRBV28	TRBJ2-1	TRBD2	CASSSYGREKDNEQFF	TGTGCCAGCAGCTCCTATGGGAGGGAGAAGGACAATGAGCAGTTCTTC
.	TRBV10-3	TRBJ2-1	.	CAISESRQVEQFF	TGTGCCATCAGTGAGTCTCGGCAGGTTGAGCAGTTCTTC
.	TRBV4-1	TRBJ2-7	.	CASSSREDSYEQYF	TGCGCCAGCAGCTCGAGGGAGGACTCCTACGAGCAGTACTTC
few	TRBV7-2	TRBJ1-6	.	CASSFSQGSHSPLHF	TGTGCCAGCAGCTTCTCCCAAGGGAGTCACTCACCCCTCCACTTT
.	TRBV20-1	TRBJ2-7	.	CSARWGAEQYF	TGCAGTGCTAGATGGGGTGCCGAGCAGTACTTC
.	TRBV5-1	TRBJ2-5	TRBD1	CASSLGQGEETQYF	TGCGCCAGCAGCTTGGGACAGGGGGAAGAGACCCAGTACTTC
once	TRBV2	TRBJ2-3	.	CASSPDRSSDTQYF	TGTGCCAGCAGTCCGGACCGCAGTTCAGATACGCAGTATTTT
.	TRBV10-3	TRBJ1-2	.	CAISEGDNGYTF	TGTGCCATCAGTGAAGGGGACAACGGCTACACCTTC
.	TRBV6-6	TRBJ1-5	.	CASSQEAQPQHF	TGTGCCAGCAGCCAGGAGGCTCAGCCCCAGCATTTT
.	TRBV30	TRBJ2-1	.	CAWNQITYNEQFF	TGTGCCTGGAACCAGATAACCTACAATGAGCAGTTCTTC
.	TRBV29-1	TRBJ2-5	.	CSGQGGETQYF	TGCAGCGGACAGGGAGGGGAGACCCAGTACTTC
few	TRBV28	TRBJ2-5	.	CASSLLDRETQYF	TGTGCCAGCAGTTTACTAGACAGGGAGACCCAGTACTTC
few	TRBV30	TRBJ1-5	.	CAWSAPGLRNQPQHF	TGTGCCTGGAGTGCGCCGGGACTGAGGAATCAGCCCCAGCATTTT
.	TRBV5-1	TRBJ2-5	TRBD1	CASSLDRGGETQYF	TGCGCCAGCAGCTTAGACAGGGGAGGAGAGACCCAGTACTTC
.	TRBV2	TRBJ2-7	.	CASSDLPYEQYF	TGTGCCAGCAGTGACCTTCCCTACGAGCAGTACTTC
.	TRBV25-1	TRBJ2-7	.	CASSEYGEQYF	TGTGCCAGCAGTGAATACGGTGAGCAGTACTTC
once	TRBV27	TRBJ2-1	TRBD2	CASSLFASGAYNEQFF	TGTGCCAGCAGTTTATTCGCTAGCGGGGCTTACAATGAGCAGTTCTTC
.	TRBV18	TRBJ1-1	.	CASSPPQANTEAFF	TGTGCCAGCTCACCGCCGCAGGCTAACACTGAAGCTTTCTTT
.	TRBV20-1	TRBJ2-1	.	CSASRLDEQFF	TGCAGTGCTAGTCGCCTAGATGAGCAGTTCTTC
few	TRBV4-2	TRBJ2-7	.	CASSQDPGIGSFEQYF	TGTGCCAGCAGCCAAGACCCAGGGATCGGATCCTTCGAGCAGTACTTC
.	TRBV29-1	TRBJ1-6	.	CSSLSGGILHF	TGCAGCTCCCTAAGTGGGGGAATTCTCCACTTT
.	TRBV18	TRBJ2-5	TRBD1	CASSPNRDSQETQYF	TGTGCCAGCTCACCAAACCGGGACAGTCAAGAGACCCAGTACTTC
.	TRBV7-2	TRBJ2-3	TRBD2	CASSLSGGLSTDTQYF	TGTGCCAGCAGCTTAAGCGGGGGATTAAGCACAGATACGCAGTATTTT
once	TRBV29-1	TRBJ2-5	.	CSVKKGKAGTSQTQYF	TGCAGCGTTAAAAAAGGAAAGGCTGGTACAAGCCAGACCCAGTACTTC
once	TRBV30	TRBJ2-5	.	CAWRIQLETQYF	TGTGCCTGGAGGATCCAGTTAGAGACCCAGTACTTC
.	TRBV15	TRBJ2-3	.	CATSRDSPTVTDTQYF	TGTGCCACCAGCAGAGATTCTCCGACGGTCACAGATACGCAGTATTTT
.	TRBV11-2	TRBJ2-5	.	CASSSWYINQETQYF	TGTGCCAGCAGCTCGTGGTATATTAATCAAGAGACCCAGTACTTC
few	TRBV5-1	TRBJ2-5	.	CASSLLDGETQYF	TGCGCCAGCAGCTTGCTGGACGGAGAGACCCAGTACTTC
.	TRBV23-1	TRBJ2-5	.	CASRKSRGVETQYF	TGCGCCAGCAGGAAATCCAGGGGGGTGGAGACCCAGTACTTC
.	TRBV28	TRBJ1-1	.	CASNYRNTEAFF	TGTGCCAGCAACTACAGGAACACTGAAGCTTTCTTT
.	TRBV7-2	TRBJ1-2	.	CASSTRQPHYGYTF	TGTGCCAGCAGCACCAGACAGCCTCACTATGGCTACACCTTC
few	TRBV7-9	TRBJ2-7	TRBD1	CASSLDRGTYEQYF	TGTGCCAGCAGCTTGGACAGGGGGACCTACGAGCAGTACTTC
.	TRBV9	TRBJ2-5	.	CASSVAPAETQYF	TGTGCCAGCAGCGTAGCTCCGGCGGAGACCCAGTACTTC
.	TRBV9	TRBJ1-6	.	CASSVVRDSPLHF	TGTGCCAGCAGCGTAGTCAGGGATTCACCCCTCCACTTT
.	TRBV4-1	TRBJ2-5	.	CASSLDGARLLYQETQYF	TGCGCCAGCAGCCTGGATGGGGCTAGGCTGTTGTACCAAGAGACCCAGTACTTC
.	TRBV7-2	TRBJ2-2	TRBD1	CASSLGTGNTGELFF	TGTGCCAGCAGCTTAGGGACAGGGAACACCGGGGAGCTGTTTTTT
.	TRBV30	TRBJ1-4	TRBD1	CAWSFSRTGRQNEKLFF	TGTGCCTGGAGCTTTTCCCGGACAGGGCGACAAAATGAAAAACTGTTTTTT
.	TRBV7-2	TRBJ2-7	.	CASSPRGAYEQYF	TGTGCCAGCAGCCCAAGGGGGGCCTACGAGCAGTACTTC
.	TRBV29-1	TRBJ2-7	TRBD1	CSARDRAYEQYF	TGCAGCGCCCGGGACAGGGCCTACGAGCAGTACTTC
once	TRBV14	TRBJ2-6	.	CASSPGKGSGANVLTF	TGTGCCAGCAGCCCAGGGAAGGGATCTGGGGCCAACGTCCTGACTTTC
.	TRBV18	TRBJ2-3	.	CASSPPGLRGADTQYF	TGTGCCAGCTCACCTCCGGGACTTAGAGGAGCAGATACGCAGTATTTT
.	TRBV25-1	TRBJ2-7	.	CASRKGTDEREQYF	TGTGCCAGCAGGAAGGGGACTGATGAGCGGGAGCAGTACTTC
.	TRBV7-2	TRBJ2-7	.	CASSPGWTQYEQYF	TGTGCCAGCAGCCCGGGGTGGACGCAATACGAGCAGTACTTC
.	TRBV25-1	TRBJ2-3	TRBD1	CASSEHRGTSTDTQYF	TGTGCCAGCAGTGAACACAGGGGGACAAGCACAGATACGCAGTATTTT
.	TRBV29-1	TRBJ2-1	.	CSVDRQEGNEQFF	TGCAGCGTTGATAGGCAGGAGGGAAATGAGCAGTTCTTC
.	TRBV9	TRBJ1-1	.	CASSVAQGSTEAFF	TGTGCCAGCAGCGTAGCTCAGGGGAGCACTGAAGCTTTCTTT
once	TRBV28	TRBJ2-3	.	CASSFDTPYF	TGTGCCAGCAGTTTTGACACCCCTTATTTT
few	TRBV29-1	TRBJ2-2	.	CSGARANTGELFF	TGCAGCGGAGCCAGAGCGAACACCGGGGAGCTGTTTTTT
few	TRBV29-1	TRBJ2-5	.	CSVRTAQETQYF	TGCAGCGTTAGGACAGCGCAAGAGACCCAGTACTTC
once	TRBV9	TRBJ2-6	.	CASSVAGISGANVLTF	TGTGCCAGCAGCGTAGCAGGTATCTCTGGGGCCAACGTCCTGACTTTC
few	TRBV18	TRBJ2-7	.	CASSPGLALFYEQYF	TGTGCCAGCTCACCAGGCCTAGCGCTGTTCTACGAGCAGTACTTC
.	TRBV7-2	TRBJ2-3	.	CASSFWSNTQYF	TGTGCCAGCAGCTTTTGGAGTAATACGCAGTATTTT
.	TRBV30	TRBJ2-7	TRBD1	CACTADRVYEQYF	TGTGCCTGTACGGCGGACAGGGTCTACGAGCAGTACTTC
once	TRBV29-1	TRBJ1-1	TRBD1	CSAYRGETEAFF	TGCAGCGCCTACAGGGGAGAGACTGAAGCTTTCTTT
once	TRBV27	TRBJ2-7	TRBD2	CASSPGTNYEQYF	TGTGCCAGCAGTCCCGGGACTAACTACGAGCAGTACTTC
.	TRBV28	TRBJ2-2	.	CASSTTLTAGTGELFF	TGTGCCAGCAGTACTACACTAACGGCGGGAACCGGGGAGCTGTTTTTT
.	TRBV9	TRBJ2-1	.	CASSAWGLRHNEQFF	TGTGCCAGCAGCGCATGGGGACTTCGCCACAATGAGCAGTTCTTC